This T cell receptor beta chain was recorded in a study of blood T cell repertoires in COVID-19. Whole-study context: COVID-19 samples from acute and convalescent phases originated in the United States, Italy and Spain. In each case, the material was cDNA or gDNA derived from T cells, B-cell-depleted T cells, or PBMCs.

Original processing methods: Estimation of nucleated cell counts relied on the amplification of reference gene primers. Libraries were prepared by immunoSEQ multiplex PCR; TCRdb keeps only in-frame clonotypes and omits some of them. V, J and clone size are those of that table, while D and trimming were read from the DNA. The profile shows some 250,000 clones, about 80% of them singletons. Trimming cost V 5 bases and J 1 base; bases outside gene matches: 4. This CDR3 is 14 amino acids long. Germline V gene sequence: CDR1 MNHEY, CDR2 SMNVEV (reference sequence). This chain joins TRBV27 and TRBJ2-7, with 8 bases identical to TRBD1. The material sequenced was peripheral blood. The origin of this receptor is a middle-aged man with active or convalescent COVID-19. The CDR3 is CASSGGTGSYEQYF. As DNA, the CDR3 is TGTGCCAGCAGTGGGGGGACAGGTTCCTACGAGCAGTACTTC.